The rows below give T cell receptor beta chains drawn from one sample of a study of radiation and T cells in renal cell carcinoma. Sequencing was performed with immunoSEQ multiplex PCR; in TCRdb, only in-frame clones are kept and a portion is missing. The table includes about 130,000 clones, about 88% detected once. The sample here was blood, taken from a patient whose treatment included radiotherapy and nephrectomy. The receptors shown here come from a woman in her 50s with renal cell carcinoma. The CDR3 runs from the conserved cysteine through the conserved F or W. A D gene is named only where the DNA matches it firmly. The size field is filled for only some rows; it gives once, few, many or a size class.

.,TRBV10-2,TRBJ2-7,TRBD2,TGCGCCAGCAGTGGAGCGGGGGGATTCTACGAGCAGTACTTC,CASSGAGGFYEQYF
.,TRBV18,TRBJ1-2,TRBD1,TGTGCCAGCTCACCCGGGACAGCCGATGGCTACACCTTC,CASSPGTADGYTF
.,TRBV5-1,TRBJ2-7,.,TGCGCCAGCAGCCCTGACGCCCGGAGGTCCTACGAGCAGTACTTC,CASSPDARRSYEQYF
.,TRBV7-2,TRBJ1-4,.,TGTGCCAGCAGCTTAGTTGGAGACCCCGTTATAAGGAAACTGTTTTTT,CASSLVGDPVIRKLFF
.,TRBV29-1,TRBJ1-1,TRBD1,TGCAGCGTTCTGGACAGGGCGACTGAAGCTTTCTTT,CSVLDRATEAFF
.,TRBV19,TRBJ2-6,.,TGTGCCAGTAGTATAGACCCCGGCAACGTCCTGACTTTC,CASSIDPGNVLTF
once,TRBV7-9,TRBJ1-1,TRBD1,TGTGCCAGCAGCTCGACAGGGGTAACTGAAGCTTTCTTT,CASSSTGVTEAFF
.,TRBV5-1,TRBJ1-2,TRBD1,TGCGCCAGCAGCTTGGGACAGGGGGCGGATGGCTACACCTTC,CASSLGQGADGYTF
once,TRBV29-1,TRBJ2-7,.,TGCAGCGTTGAAGGGTTGGCTTCGCCGCAATACGAGCAGTACTTC,CSVEGLASPQYEQYF
.,TRBV5-1,TRBJ2-5,.,TGCGCCAGCAGCTTTCCGGCAGGGACAGAGACCCAGTACTTC,CASSFPAGTETQYF
.,TRBV7-2,TRBJ1-2,TRBD1,TGTGCCAGCAGTCTCCGGGACAGGGGAGGCCTCGATGGCTACACCTTC,CASSLRDRGGLDGYTF
.,TRBV9,TRBJ1-2,.,TGTGCCAGCAGCCCCCACAGGACAGCAAATGGCTACACCTTC,CASSPHRTANGYTF
.,TRBV7-9,TRBJ1-4,.,TGTGCCAGCGGGCGGGGGGGACTCGAAAAACTGTTTTTT,CASGRGGLEKLFF
.,TRBV7-9,TRBJ1-6,.,TGTGCCAGCAGCTTAAGCATCGGTGGGAATTCACCCCTCCACTTT,CASSLSIGGNSPLHF
once,TRBV7-2,TRBJ1-5,.,TGTGCCAGCAGCTTAGGTTCTCAGCCCCAGCATTTT,CASSLGSQPQHF
.,TRBV2,TRBJ2-3,TRBD1,TGTGCCAGCAGGGACAGGGTTGCGTCAGATACGCAGTATTTT,CASRDRVASDTQYF
once,TRBV7-2,TRBJ1-5,TRBD1,TGTGCCAGCAGCTTAGCGTTGCAGGGGGGTCAGCCCCAGCATTTT,CASSLALQGGQPQHF
.,TRBV6-7,TRBJ2-1,TRBD1,TGTGCCAGCAGTATGGACAGGGGACTTGGAAATGAGCAGTTCTTC,CASSMDRGLGNEQFF
.,TRBV5-1,TRBJ1-2,.,TGCGCCAGCAGCCCAGGAGAAAACTATGGCTACACCTTC,CASSPGENYGYTF
.,TRBV7-2,TRBJ1-1,TRBD1,TGTGCCAGCAGCTACCAGACAGGGGGCCTCACTGAAGCTTTCTTT,CASSYQTGGLTEAFF
once,TRBV19,TRBJ1-1,TRBD1,TGTGCCAGTAGCCGGGACAGGGTGCTTACTGAAGCTTTCTTT,CASSRDRVLTEAFF
.,TRBV5-1,TRBJ1-1,.,TGCGCCAGCAGCCCCCCAGTCAGCGGGACTGAAGCTTTCTTT,CASSPPVSGTEAFF
.,TRBV9,TRBJ2-2,.,TGTGCCAGCAGCGTAGCTGTCGCGGCGGGGGAGCTGTTTTTT,CASSVAVAAGELFF
.,TRBV18,TRBJ1-4,TRBD1,TGTGCCAGCTCCCAAAACAGGGGGAATGAAAAACTGTTTTTT,CASSQNRGNEKLFF
.,TRBV6-6,TRBJ2-1,.,TGTGCCAGCACGGACGGTTTTGGCAATGAGCAGTTCTTC,CASTDGFGNEQFF
.,TRBV6-6,TRBJ2-3,TRBD2,TGTGCCAGCAGTTACGGGCGGGGGAGGGGTGCAGATACGCAGTATTTT,CASSYGRGRGADTQYF
.,TRBV6-1,TRBJ2-3,.,TGTGCCAGCAGTGAAGGGAAAGATACGCAGTATTTT,CASSEGKDTQYF
.,TRBV5-1,TRBJ1-5,.,TGCGCCAGCAGCTTAGGGACATTGAATCAGCCCCAGCATTTT,CASSLGTLNQPQHF
.,TRBV20-1,TRBJ2-3,TRBD2,TGCAGTGCGAGTAGCGGGGGGTCGCAGTATTTT,CSASSGGSQYF
once,TRBV28,TRBJ2-7,.,TGTGCCAGCAGTCAGACGGGCCCTTCCTACGAGCAGTACTTC,CASSQTGPSYEQYF
few,TRBV29-1,TRBJ1-1,.,TGCAGTGCTTTTGACGGGGGAGCTTTCTTT,CSAFDGGAFF
.,TRBV25-1,TRBJ1-2,TRBD1,TGTGCCAGCAGTGCCTCCGGGACAGGGTCAGGTGGCTACACCTTC,CASSASGTGSGGYTF
.,TRBV12-5,TRBJ1-1,.,TGTGCTAGTGGTTTGACCAACCCTTGGGACTCCATGAACACTGAAGCTTTCTTT,CASGLTNPWDSMNTEAFF
.,TRBV6-1,TRBJ1-2,.,TGTGCCAGCAGTGTGGGTCTCAACTATGGCTACACCTTC,CASSVGLNYGYTF
.,TRBV4-3,TRBJ2-7,.,TGCGCCAGCAGCCAAGACGACGGCTACGAGCAGTACTTC,CASSQDDGYEQYF
.,TRBV29-1,TRBJ1-4,.,TGCAGCGTTGGTGAAGGGGCCGGTAATGAAAAACTGTTTTTT,CSVGEGAGNEKLFF
.,TRBV9,TRBJ2-3,.,TGTGCCAGCAGCAAGGGGGTATTAGGGACAGATACGCAGTATTTT,CASSKGVLGTDTQYF
.,TRBV7-2,TRBJ2-1,TRBD2,TGTGCCAGCAGCCGCGGGAGCGGTTACAACAATGAGCAGTTCTTC,CASSRGSGYNNEQFF
few,TRBV11-2,TRBJ2-3,TRBD2,TGTGCCAGCAGTGGGGGGGTCACAGATACGCAGTATTTT,CASSGGVTDTQYF
.,TRBV9,TRBJ1-2,.,TGTGCCAGCAGCGTAGCGAGCGGGGGGGAGCTCGGCTACACCTTC,CASSVASGGELGYTF
.,TRBV6-5,TRBJ2-7,TRBD1,TGTGCCAGCAGTACGCGGACAGGGGGTCGACACGAGCAGTACTTC,CASSTRTGGRHEQYF
.,TRBV5-4,TRBJ1-4,.,TGTGCCAGCAGCTTGGGTAGCGCAACTAATGAAAAACTGTTTTTT,CASSLGSATNEKLFF
.,TRBV11-2,TRBJ2-2,TRBD1,TGTGCCAGCAGGGACAGGGGGACCGGGGAGCTGTTTTTT,CASRDRGTGELFF
few,TRBV7-9,TRBJ2-2,.,TGTGCCAGCAGCTTAGAGGGGAACACCGGGGAGCTGTTTTTT,CASSLEGNTGELFF
.,TRBV5-4,TRBJ2-5,TRBD2,TGTGCCAGCAGCCTCGGGGGGAGCCAAGAGACCCAGTACTTC,CASSLGGSQETQYF
once,TRBV6-6,TRBJ1-1,TRBD1,TGTGCCAGCACCCCGACAGGGGAGACTGAAGCTTTCTTT,CASTPTGETEAFF
.,TRBV10-2,TRBJ2-2,.,TGCGCCAGCAGTGCAGTATCAACCGGGGAGCTGTTTTTT,CASSAVSTGELFF
.,TRBV7-7,TRBJ2-3,.,TGTGCTAGCAGCTCCCTAGGGGCGGCAGATACGCAGTATTTT,CASSSLGAADTQYF
.,TRBV10-3,TRBJ1-1,.,TGTGCCATCAGGGGGCGTGACACTGAAGCTTTCTTT,CAIRGRDTEAFF
.,TRBV29-1,TRBJ2-3,TRBD2,TGCAGCGTTCGAAATAGCGGGGGGGCCCCAGATACGCAGTATTTT,CSVRNSGGAPDTQYF
few,TRBV6-1,TRBJ1-4,.,TGTGCCAGCACCGGGAGTGAAAAACTGTTTTTT,CASTGSEKLFF
.,TRBV7-9,TRBJ1-4,TRBD1,TGTGCCAGCAGCTTAAACAGGGGGCATATTTCTAGAGTGGAAAAACTGTTTTTT,CASSLNRGHISRVEKLFF
.,TRBV11-2,TRBJ1-1,TRBD1,TGTGCCAGCAGCCGGACAGGGGGCGATAAAATTGGTGAAGCTTTCTTT,CASSRTGGDKIGEAFF
.,TRBV4-1,TRBJ1-3,.,TGCGCCAGCAGCCGTCCCGGCGGAAACACCATATATTTT,CASSRPGGNTIYF
.,TRBV6-5,TRBJ1-3,.,TGTGCCAGCAGCCCTGACCCATCTGGAAACACCATATATTTT,CASSPDPSGNTIYF
.,TRBV18,TRBJ1-5,TRBD1,TGTGCCAGCTCATCGGACAGGGAGAATCAGCCCCAGCATTTT,CASSSDRENQPQHF
.,TRBV4-1,TRBJ2-3,TRBD2,TGCGCCAGCAGCCCTCATGATAGCGGGGCCCTCACAGATACGCAGTATTTT,CASSPHDSGALTDTQYF